This TCR beta chain came from a study of blood T cell repertoires in COVID-19. Study members were between roughly 18 and 100 years old and lived in around 24 US regions. The CDR3 runs 13 residues. J lost 1 base, V lost 7 bases, and 2 bases had no gene match. CDR1 SGHRS and CDR2 YFSETQ come from the germline V gene. In the study's own analysis: It was from reference gene primer amplification that nucleated cell counts were estimated. This table comes from immunoSEQ multiplex PCR, and its TCRdb copy is limited to in-frame clones, with some not included. V and J calls and clone size come straight from that table; D and trimming were deduced from the DNA. The sample lists under 200,000 clones; less than 90% were seen once.

Sequenced sample: PBMCs or T cells enriched from blood (not recorded which). This clonotype originated in a woman between 50 and 59 years old who had recovered from COVID-19. V gene TRBV5-1 combines with J gene TRBJ1-1; 9 bases map to TRBD1. The CDR3: CASGDRANTEAFF. The DNA for the CDR3 is TGCGCCAGCGGGGACAGGGCGAACACTGAAGCTTTCTTT.